These 17 T cell receptor beta chains were all obtained from the same sample, sequenced in a study of tumor and adjacent non-tumor tissue in lung cancer. Three rounds of nested PCR, following a modified ARM-PCR protocol, produced the TCRbeta library. MiXCR, run by TCRdb on the multiplex PCR reads, gives a single entry per CDR3 protein. The profile shows roughly 220,000 distinct CDR3 sequences, less than 80% of them singletons. The template was RNA from unsorted bulk tissue. Specimen: lung tumor tissue. The receptors here all came from a man aged 55 to 70 with non-small cell lung cancer.

Concerning this clonotype itself: A much larger clone lies one base from this, so it may be a read error. V gene TRBV24-1 combines with J gene TRBJ2-3; D unclear. Germline-derived CDR1 and CDR2 are KGHDR and SFDVKD. The CDR3 consists of 12 residues. The CDR3 DNA reads as TGTGCCACCAGTGATACAGTCGATACGAAGTATTTT. This gives the protein CATSDTVDTKYF.

To note about this clonotype: A much more abundant neighbour one base away suggests this may be a read error. V gene TRBV29-1 combines with J gene TRBJ2-7; no clear D gene. Trimming left V 6 bases short and J 2 bases short, with 11 bases between. Germline CDR1 SQVTM, CDR2 ANQGSEA. This CDR3 spans 12 amino acids. DNA for the CDR3: TGCAGCGTCTTACACCGTACCTACGAGCAGTACTTC. This encodes CSVLHRTYEQYF.

To note about this clonotype: Its ends do not fully match the called genes, so a read error is possible. The chain recombines TRBV20-1 with TRBJ2-7; D perhaps matches TRBD2 (5 bases). CDR1 is DFQATT and CDR2 is SNEGSKA in the germline V gene (reference sequence). The CDR3 is 13 amino acids. Here the CDR3 DNA reads TGCAGTACTAGAGTCCATACCGCCTACGAGCAGTATTTC. Translated, it gives CSTRVHTAYEQYF.

The chain joins TRBV5-4 to TRBJ1-3; a weak D match, TRBD1 (5 bases). Deletions cut 5 bases from V and 3 bases from J, with 18 bases between. The length of the CDR3 is 16 residues. CDR1 and CDR2 (germline): SGHNT, YYREEE (reference sequence). DNA of the CDR3: TGTGCCAGCAGTGGGGCTCAAGGCCTACTTGGAAACACCATATATTTT. Encoded protein: CASSGAQGLLGNTIYF.

In the case of this clonotype: A junction end diverges from the germline sequence, so it may reflect a read error. The chain's CDR3 is CASSLGTSGGFYNKHFF. The CDR3, as DNA: TGTGCCAGCAGCTTAGGGACTAGCGGGGGGTTCTACAATAAGCACTTCTTC. This chain joins TRBV11-2 and TRBJ2-1; 14 bases fit TRBD2. The CDR3 spans 17 residues. CDR1 SGHAT and CDR2 FQNNGV come from the germline V gene. Full variable domain (rest looked up from reference TRBV11-2 and TRBJ2-1): EAGVAQSPRYKIIEKRQSVAFWCNPISGHATLYWYQQILGQGPKLLIQFQNNGVVDDSQLPKDRFSAERLKGVDSTLKIQPAKLEDSAVYLCASSLGTSGGFYNKHFFGPGTRLTVL.

About this clonotype: A single base separates this from a much larger clone, so it may be a read error. The CDR3 nucleotides read TGTGCCAGCAGCCCCCTTGGCGTGTCCGGGGAGCTGTTTTTT. This gives the protein CASSPLGVSGELFF. The chain joins TRBV4-2 to TRBJ2-2; D call uncertain. Germline V gene sequence: CDR1 LGHNA, CDR2 YNFKEQ. Trimming shortened V by 4 bases and J by 6 bases, and 12 bases separated the two germline ends. This CDR3 comprises 14 residues.

The V gene is TRBV2, the J gene TRBJ1-4; D remains unclear. This CDR3 spans 13 amino acids. Germline assignment: CDR1 SNHLY and CDR2 FYNNEI. Trimming took 5 bases from V and 13 from J, leaving 17 bases between them. CDR3 protein: CASSPSPGFSLFF. The CDR3 DNA is TGTGCCAGCAGTCCCTCCCCTGGGTTTTCACTGTTTTTT. Supplemented by reference TRBV2 and TRBJ1-4, the full variable domain reads EPEVTQTPSHQVTQMGQEVILRCVPISNHLYFYWYRQILGQKVEFLVSFYNNEISEKSEIFDDQFSVERPDGSNFTLKIRSTKLEDSAMYFCASSPSPGFSLFFGSGTQLSVL.

The chain carries TRBV12-3 or TRBV12-4 and TRBJ2-7; 14 positions match TRBD2. CDR3 length equals 18 residues. The V segment lost 5 bases and the J segment 5 bases; nucleotides outside the gene matches: 14. CDR3 DNA sequence: TGTGCCAGCAGTCTCCCGGGACTAGCGGGAGTTGGCGCCAACGAGCAGTACTTC. It yields the protein CASSLPGLAGVGANEQYF.

This clonotype was picked up a small number of times. This may be a read error: a much more frequent sequence differs by one nucleotide. The chain carries TRBV6-5 and TRBJ1-2; no clear D gene. This CDR3 is built from 14 residues. Germline V lookup: CDR1 MNHEY, CDR2 SVGAGI. CDR3 DNA sequence: TGTGCCGGCAGTTACTCTTCGTTCGGCTATGGCTACACCTTC. It is translated as CAGSYSSFGYGYTF.

Notes on this clonotype: A read error may produce the germline difference seen at one junction end. This rearrangement joins TRBV11-2 to TRBJ1-1, with D possibly TRBD1 on 5 matching bases. From germline, CDR1 is SGHAT and CDR2 FQNNGV. The CDR3 runs to 14 residues. The chain's CDR3 is CASSLVDMNTEAFF. The CDR3, as DNA: TGTGCCAGTAGCTTGGTGGACATGAACACTGAAGCTTTCTTT.

This clonotype has a handful of counts. The J gene is TRBJ1-2, the V gene TRBV11-2, with D uncertain. The CDR3 loop spans 14 amino acids. The germline V and J ends were trimmed by 5 bases and 8 bases, with 18 bases remaining between them. In germline, CDR1 is SGHAT, CDR2 FQNNGV. In nucleotides, the CDR3 is TGTGCCAGCAGCCCCCCGGAGGGTGTCGGGGGCTACACCTTC. Translating it yields CASSPPEGVGGYTF.

V is TRBV20-1 and J is TRBJ2-3; D ambiguous. This CDR3 has 14 residues. In germline, CDR1 is DFQATT, CDR2 SNEGSKA (reference sequence). The V and J ends lost 4 bases and 5 bases respectively, with 16 bases between them. The CDR3 DNA is TGCAGTGCTATTGTCCCCCGAGGAGTAGATACGCAGTATTTT. Residues: CSAIVPRGVDTQYF.

Notes on this clonotype: Germline is not matched at one junction end, which may reflect a read error. CDR3 amino acids: CASSSVGSSYEQYF. CDR3 DNA sequence: TGTGCTAGCAGTTCTGTGGGCAGCTCCTACGAGCAGTACTTC. The J gene is TRBJ2-7, the V gene TRBV28, with D uncertain. The germline CDR1 and CDR2 sequences are MDHEN and SYDVKM. The CDR3 is 14 amino acids.

Ten or more counts support this clonotype. This chain connects TRBV20-1 to TRBJ2-1; the match to TRBD1 covers 8 bases. Germline trimming cut 4 bases from V and 2 bases from J; bases unmatched to any gene: 10. Germline CDR1 and CDR2: DFQATT and SNEGSKA (reference sequence). The CDR3 covers 16 residues. Here the CDR3 DNA reads TGCAGTGCTATTCGAGCGCAGGGGGCCACCTACAATGAGCAGTTCTTC. Amino acid sequence: CSAIRAQGATYNEQFF.

This clonotype was observed a handful of times. The V and J genes are TRBV6-1 and TRBJ2-1, with D uncertain. Germline V gene sequence: CDR1 MNHNS, CDR2 SASEGT. V shed 3 bases and J shed 0 bases, with 9 bases lying between them. The CDR3 is 15 residues long. The CDR3 nucleotides are TGTGCCAGCAGTGAGCGACACCTCTCCTACAATGAGCAGTTCTTC. Its protein is CASSERHLSYNEQFF.

To note about this clonotype: A clone one base away is much larger, so this may be a read error. V gene TRBV20-1 combines with J gene TRBJ1-4; D not certain. The CDR3 length is 12 residues. The germline V gene has CDR1 DFQATT and CDR2 SNEGSKA (reference sequence). CDR3 protein: CSARRSEEKLLF. CDR3 nucleotides: TGCAGTGCTCGTAGATCGGAGGAAAAACTGCTTTTT.

Regarding this clonotype: Relative to the germline gene, one junction end is altered; a read error may explain this. The chain is built from TRBV11-3 and TRBJ1-1; D perhaps matches TRBD1 (6 bases). This CDR3 is 15 amino acids long. CDR1 and CDR2 (germline): SGHNT, YENEEA. CDR3 in DNA: TGTGCCAGCAGCGCGGGACATGGGGGGAACACTGAAACTTTCTTT. It codes for CASSAGHGGNTETFF. The full variable domain, completed using reference TRBV11-3 and TRBJ1-1, is EAGVVQSPRYKIIEKKQPVAFWCNPISGHNTLYWYLQNLGQGPELLIRYENEEAVDDSQLPKDRFSAERLKGVDSTLKIQPAELGDSAVYLCASSAGHGGNTETFFGQGTRLTVV.